The 4 T cell receptor beta chains below come from one sample, sequenced in a study of identifying expanded T cells in peripheral blood. Data came from immunoSEQ multiplex PCR; TCRdb stores just in-frame clones and leaves some out. The sample includes about 100,000 clones, 88% of them seen just once. The sequencing sample was made of blood. The receptor source for this set is a person between 18 and 75 years old in good health.

J is TRBJ2-7 and V is TRBV18; weak D call: TRBD2 (6 bases). V lost 1 base, J lost 2 bases, and 21 bases lay in between. The CDR3 has 18 residues. Germline V CDR1 and CDR2: KGHSH, LQKENI. In DNA form, the CDR3 reads TGTGCCAGCTCACCACGGGGAGCCCTAGCGTCGACCACCTACGAGCAGTACTTC. This codes for CASSPRGALASTTYEQYF.

This sequence joins TRBV18 and TRBJ2-3, with no clear D. Trimming removed 6 bases at V and 0 bases at J, with 10 bases between. CDR3 size: 14 residues. Germline loops: CDR1 KGHSH, CDR2 LQKENI. The CDR3 DNA follows: TGTGCCAGCTCCGAATCCGCTAGCACAGATACGCAGTATTTT. This sequence encodes CASSESASTDTQYF.

The chain couples TRBV19 to TRBJ1-4, with 8 bases matching TRBD1. Germline values: CDR1 LNHDA, CDR2 SQIVND (reference sequence). This CDR3 is 18 amino acids long. The junction had 11 bases not matched to a gene; V was cut back by 5 bases and J by 0 bases. CDR3 amino acids: CASSPLGDRTPTNEKLFF. The CDR3 coding sequence is TGTGCCAGTAGTCCCCTAGGGGACAGGACCCCAACTAATGAAAAACTGTTTTTT.

CDR3 residues: CASSPGTGGWNTQYF. In DNA form, the CDR3 reads TGTGCCAGCAGCCCCGGGACAGGGGGGTGGAATACGCAGTATTTT. The gene calls are TRBV5-6 and TRBJ2-3; 11 bases map to TRBD1. With 4 bases clipped from V and 7 bases from J, the junction kept 8 bases outside the gene matches. CDR1 and CDR2 (germline): SGHDT, YYEEEE. The CDR3 covers 15 residues.